Sequencing of this T cell receptor (beta chain) was carried out in a study of shared clonotypes between healthy human individuals. As for the study in general: There were three CD4 naive, three CD4 memory, two CD8 naive and one CD8 memory plates per donor.

After removal of 4 bases from V and 0 bases from J, the junction contained 12 bases not matched to a gene. Per germline, CDR1 MGHRA and CDR2 YSYEKL. The CDR3 extends over 20 amino acids. Findings of the study overall: Rarefaction showed sorted-subset sequencing was incomplete despite large depth.

A note on this clone: The antigen remains unidentified.

Across several immunoSEQ plates, the genomic DNA of each subset was split evenly. As processed by the authors: Filtering differed because ImmunoSEQ produced junction-only sequences that carried no quality scores. Sequencing used immunoSEQ multiplex PCR; TCRdb keeps in-frame clones, though not all of them. V, J and clone size are those of that table, while D and trimming were read from the DNA. The sample holds 150,000 to 200,000 clones, 85% to 95% seen once. The origin of this receptor is a woman aged 30 to 39 in good health. Sequenced sample: naive CD4+ T cells sorted from blood. The subset was: CD45RA+ positively selected. The V gene is TRBV4-1, the J gene TRBJ1-6; 10 bases map to TRBD1. The CDR3 DNA sequence: TGCGCCAGCAGCCGGGGGACAGGGGCCTCGACTCACTCCTATAATTCACCCCTCCACTTT. Residues: CASSRGTGASTHSYNSPLHF.